This is a list of T cell receptor beta chains from one sample in a study of cytomegalovirus exposure and HLA in healthy donors. Measured with immunoSEQ multiplex PCR; TCRdb has only the in-frame clones, and not every one. The sample lists fewer than 150,000 clones, around 72% seen once, with 13% to 15% in the top ten. Material: PBMCs. All receptors derive from a human donor in good health. CDR3s include the opening cysteine and the closing phenylalanine or tryptophan. The order of the fields is V gene, D gene, J gene, clone size, CDR3 length, CDR3 protein, CDR3 DNA. The D gene is left open where the match is weak. Rows give clone size only sometimes, using once, few, many, or a class for an expanded clone.

V gene: TRBV11-2; D gene: .; J gene: TRBJ2-1; clone size: .; CDR3 length: 14; CDR3 protein: CASSYGGSYNEQFF; CDR3 DNA: TGTGCCAGCAGTTACGGGGGTTCCTACAATGAGCAGTTCTTC
V gene: TRBV5-4; D gene: .; J gene: TRBJ2-6; clone size: few; CDR3 length: 14; CDR3 protein: CASSSRAGANVLTF; CDR3 DNA: TGTGCCAGCAGCTCCAGGGCTGGGGCCAACGTCCTGACTTTC
V gene: TRBV7-2; D gene: .; J gene: TRBJ2-3; clone size: .; CDR3 length: 14; CDR3 protein: CASSRGGDTDTQYF; CDR3 DNA: TGTGCCAGCAGCCGTGGAGGGGACACAGATACGCAGTATTTT
V gene: TRBV13; D gene: .; J gene: TRBJ1-2; clone size: .; CDR3 length: 15; CDR3 protein: CASSLGRDVNYGYTF; CDR3 DNA: TGTGCCAGCAGCTTAGGGCGGGACGTTAACTATGGCTACACCTTC
V gene: TRBV28; D gene: .; J gene: TRBJ1-4; clone size: few; CDR3 length: 14; CDR3 protein: CASSPRATNEKLFF; CDR3 DNA: TGTGCCAGCAGCCCCAGGGCCACTAATGAAAAACTGTTTTTT
V gene: TRBV6-1; D gene: TRBD2; J gene: TRBJ2-5; clone size: .; CDR3 length: 13; CDR3 protein: CASHSGGQETQYF; CDR3 DNA: TGTGCCAGTCATAGCGGGGGGCAAGAGACCCAGTACTTC
V gene: TRBV6-6; D gene: TRBD1; J gene: TRBJ1-2; clone size: once; CDR3 length: 15; CDR3 protein: CASSYEQGAWYGYTF; CDR3 DNA: TGTGCCAGCAGTTACGAGCAGGGGGCTTGGTATGGCTACACCTTC
V gene: TRBV4-1; D gene: .; J gene: TRBJ1-2; clone size: .; CDR3 length: 14; CDR3 protein: CASSQDQGERGYTF; CDR3 DNA: TGCGCCAGCAGCCAAGATCAAGGAGAGAGGGGCTACACCTTC
V gene: TRBV28; D gene: .; J gene: TRBJ2-7; clone size: .; CDR3 length: 14; CDR3 protein: CASSPGGNPYEQYF; CDR3 DNA: TGTGCCAGCAGTCCCGGGGGAAATCCCTACGAGCAGTACTTC
V gene: TRBV10-3; D gene: TRBD1; J gene: TRBJ1-1; clone size: .; CDR3 length: 15; CDR3 protein: CAISDSGQGANTAFF; CDR3 DNA: TGTGCCATCAGTGATTCGGGACAGGGTGCGAATACGGCTTTCTTT
V gene: TRBV6-5; D gene: TRBD1; J gene: TRBJ2-5; clone size: .; CDR3 length: 15; CDR3 protein: CASSPPGQAGETQYF; CDR3 DNA: TGTGCCAGCAGCCCACCGGGACAGGCGGGAGAGACCCAGTACTTC
V gene: TRBV7-9; D gene: .; J gene: TRBJ2-2; clone size: .; CDR3 length: 14; CDR3 protein: CASSLVGGTGELFF; CDR3 DNA: TGTGCCAGCAGCTTGGTTGGAGGGACCGGGGAGCTGTTTTTT
V gene: TRBV7-3; D gene: .; J gene: TRBJ1-2; clone size: once; CDR3 length: 15; CDR3 protein: CASSLMGGGDYGYTF; CDR3 DNA: TGTGCCAGCAGCTTAATGGGCGGGGGAGACTATGGCTACACCTTC
V gene: TRBV7-2; D gene: TRBD2; J gene: TRBJ2-7; clone size: .; CDR3 length: 15; CDR3 protein: CASSLAGTSGGEQYF; CDR3 DNA: TGTGCCAGCAGCTTAGCGGGGACTAGCGGGGGCGAGCAGTACTTC
V gene: TRBV6-1; D gene: .; J gene: TRBJ2-1; clone size: .; CDR3 length: 13; CDR3 protein: CASSDRDGMFQFF; CDR3 DNA: TGTGCCAGCAGTGACAGGGATGGGATGTTTCAGTTCTTC
V gene: TRBV27; D gene: .; J gene: TRBJ1-5; clone size: .; CDR3 length: 9; CDR3 protein: CASSRPQHF; CDR3 DNA: TGTGCCAGCAGCCGTCCCCAGCATTTT
V gene: TRBV6-1; D gene: TRBD2; J gene: TRBJ2-2; clone size: .; CDR3 length: 15; CDR3 protein: CASSPGTTDTGELFF; CDR3 DNA: TGTGCCAGCAGCCCCGGGACTACAGACACCGGGGAGCTGTTTTTT
V gene: TRBV11-3; D gene: .; J gene: TRBJ2-1; clone size: .; CDR3 length: 13; CDR3 protein: CASSPREFNEQFF; CDR3 DNA: TGTGCCAGCAGCCCCCGGGAGTTCAATGAGCAGTTCTTC
V gene: TRBV18; D gene: .; J gene: TRBJ2-1; clone size: .; CDR3 length: 14; CDR3 protein: CASSPPGVLDEQFF; CDR3 DNA: TGTGCCAGCTCACCACCAGGGGTTTTGGATGAGCAGTTCTTC
V gene: TRBV2; D gene: TRBD2; J gene: TRBJ2-7; clone size: .; CDR3 length: 15; CDR3 protein: CASSEQTSGTNEQYF; CDR3 DNA: TGTGCCAGCAGTGAGCAAACTAGCGGGACCAACGAGCAGTACTTC
V gene: TRBV13; D gene: .; J gene: TRBJ1-3; clone size: few; CDR3 length: 15; CDR3 protein: CASSLEGGRRNTIYF; CDR3 DNA: TGTGCCAGCAGCTTAGAAGGGGGAAGGAGAAACACCATATATTTT
V gene: TRBV27; D gene: .; J gene: TRBJ1-1; clone size: .; CDR3 length: 14; CDR3 protein: CASSLARVSTEAFF; CDR3 DNA: TGTGCCAGCAGTCTGGCCCGGGTGTCCACTGAAGCTTTCTTT
V gene: TRBV2; D gene: .; J gene: TRBJ2-2; clone size: .; CDR3 length: 15; CDR3 protein: CASSKTAGYAGELFF; CDR3 DNA: TGTGCCAGCAGTAAGACAGCAGGGTACGCCGGGGAGCTGTTTTTT
V gene: TRBV5-1; D gene: .; J gene: TRBJ1-2; clone size: few; CDR3 length: 15; CDR3 protein: CASSPVGPPNYGYTF; CDR3 DNA: TGCGCCAGCAGCCCAGTGGGGCCACCAAACTATGGCTACACCTTC
V gene: TRBV29-1; D gene: .; J gene: TRBJ2-6; clone size: .; CDR3 length: 16; CDR3 protein: CSALLTTSSGANVLTF; CDR3 DNA: TGCAGCGCTCTACTCACCACGAGCTCTGGGGCCAACGTCCTGACTTTC
V gene: TRBV27; D gene: .; J gene: TRBJ2-7; clone size: .; CDR3 length: 16; CDR3 protein: CASKPSRPTETYEQYF; CDR3 DNA: TGTGCCAGCAAACCGTCCCGCCCTACAGAAACCTACGAGCAGTACTTC
V gene: TRBV9; D gene: TRBD2; J gene: TRBJ2-1; clone size: .; CDR3 length: 17; CDR3 protein: CASSSPPGLAGLNEQFF; CDR3 DNA: TGTGCCAGCAGCTCCCCGCCGGGACTAGCGGGACTAAATGAGCAGTTCTTC